This passage covers 12 T cell receptor beta chains from one sample sequenced in a study of shared clonotypes between healthy human individuals. Clones were read by immunoSEQ multiplex PCR, and TCRdb kept only the in-frame ones, dropping some. The data contain some 350,000 clones, around 74% of them seen just once; the ten biggest clones take up 10%. Sequencing was carried out using memory CD4+ T cells sorted from blood. Subset of the sample: CD45RA-negative fraction. The receptors were gathered from a man aged 25-45 years in good health.

This chain connects TRBV5-6 to TRBJ2-3, with a possible D match to TRBD2 (5 bases). Germline loops: CDR1 SGHDT, CDR2 YYEEEE. The CDR3 sequence is 15 residues long. The V end lost 1 base, the J end lost 3 bases, and 12 bases lay between the germline ends. The CDR3: CASSLRTPGTDTQYF. Here the CDR3 DNA reads TGTGCCAGCAGCTTGAGAACCCCGGGGACAGATACGCAGTATTTT.

This clone was seen a single time. This chain joins TRBV7-8 and TRBJ2-7, with 7 nucleotides matching TRBD2. J was trimmed by 2 bases and V by 1 base; bases with no gene match: 5. CDR1 and CDR2 (germline): SGHVS, FQNEAQ. The length of the CDR3 is 15 residues. The CDR3 DNA sequence: TGTGCCAGCAGCTTAGTGGAGGGAGGGCCCTACGAGCAGTACTTC. Translating gives CASSLVEGGPYEQYF.

The gene calls are TRBV9 and TRBJ2-7; D might be TRBD1 or TRBD2, each matching 6 bases. The germline V gene encodes CDR1 SGDLS and CDR2 YYNGEE. The CDR3 contains 16 residues. Trimming took 2 bases from V and 0 from J, leaving 15 bases between them. CDR3 loop: CASSVGGGASSYEQYF. The CDR3 region has the DNA TGTGCCAGCAGCGTGGGGGGCGGGGCAAGCTCCTACGAGCAGTACTTC.

V is TRBV5-1 and J is TRBJ2-3; D could derive from TRBD1 or TRBD2 (5 bases each). CDR1 SGHRS and CDR2 YFSETQ come from the germline V gene. This CDR3 region has 15 residues. The V and J ends lost 4 bases and 8 bases respectively, with 20 bases between them. CDR3 amino acids: CASSRRDDGIGTQYF. The CDR3 nucleotides read TGCGCCAGCAGCAGACGGGACGATGGGATCGGTACGCAGTATTTT.

This clone was recorded only once. V usage is TRBV19 and J usage is TRBJ2-3; D is perhaps TRBD2 (6 bases). CDR3 length equals 14 residues. Germline CDR1 and CDR2: LNHDA and SQIVND (reference sequence). V was trimmed by 3 bases and J by 2 bases, leaving 9 bases between them. The CDR3 loop is CASSIGLTTDTQYF. The CDR3 region has the DNA TGTGCCAGTAGTATTGGACTAACCACAGATACGCAGTATTTT.

The table lists this clone with a few counts. The CDR3 sequence: CASSARRDQPQHF. CDR3 DNA sequence: TGCGCCAGCAGCGCCCGGAGGGATCAGCCCCAGCATTTT. The chain couples TRBV4-1 to TRBJ1-5; D call uncertain. Trimming took off 5 bases at V and 5 bases at J, with 10 bases between the two ends. CDR3 length: 13 amino acids. Germline V gene lookup returns CDR1 MGHRA and CDR2 YSYEKL.

The chain carries TRBV5-1 and TRBJ2-3; D remains unclear. This CDR3 is 13 amino acids long. Germline assignment: CDR1 SGHRS and CDR2 YFSETQ. Trimming took off 4 bases at V and 2 bases at J, with 8 bases between the two ends. Here the CDR3 DNA reads TGCGCCAGCAGCCCCGACAACACAGATACGCAGTATTTT. Protein sequence: CASSPDNTDTQYF.

The chain carries TRBV2 and TRBJ2-1; 9 bases are shared with TRBD2. The junction had 10 bases not matched to a gene; V was cut back by 3 bases and J by 7 bases. Germline assignment: CDR1 SNHLY and CDR2 FYNNEI. The CDR3 loop spans 16 amino acids. CDR3 bases: TGTGCCAGCAGTGAGGGTGGAGGACTAGCGTCGAATGAGCAGTTCTTC. It encodes CASSEGGGLASNEQFF.

V gene TRBV2 combines with J gene TRBJ2-4; no firm D call. Trimming cost V 6 bases and J 0 bases, with 12 bases left between them. Germline-derived CDR1 and CDR2 are SNHLY and FYNNEI. The CDR3 sequence is 15 residues long. In DNA form, the CDR3 reads TGTGCCAGCAGGAACGAACAGCTAGCCAAAAACATTCAGTACTTC. Translated, it gives CASRNEQLAKNIQYF.

The chain joins TRBV14 to TRBJ2-7; a possible D gene is TRBD1 (6 bases). The CDR3 has 11 residues. CDR1 and CDR2 (germline): SGHDN, FVKESK. The V and J ends lost 4 bases and 6 bases respectively, with 7 bases between them. CDR3 sequence reads: CASSLRGEQYF. The CDR3 DNA follows: TGTGCCAGCAGCCTCAGGGGCGAGCAGTACTTC.

This clone was counted only a few times. The chain carries TRBV7-6 and TRBJ1-1, with D unclear. The CDR3 runs to 13 residues. CDR1 and CDR2 from the germline V gene are SGHVS and FNYEAQ. V lost 2 bases and J lost 8, with 12 bases in between. The CDR3 DNA reads as TGTGCCAGCAGCTTATCTCCGGGTGCGGAAGCTTTCTTT. This codes for CASSLSPGAEAFF.

The rearrangement links TRBV5-1 to TRBJ2-7; D ambiguous. Germline V gene lookup returns CDR1 SGHRS and CDR2 YFSETQ. CDR3 length equals 13 residues. V shed 0 bases and J shed 5 bases, with 9 bases lying between them. CDR3 residues: CASSLAFQNEQYF. The CDR3 nucleotides are TGCGCCAGCAGCTTGGCCTTTCAGAACGAGCAGTACTTC.